This entry features one TCR beta chain sequence. A few counts support this clone. The antigen it recognizes is unknown. Base-call qualities are not available, and no considerably larger clone is one nucleotide away. The data are from a study of blood T cell repertoires in COVID-19 (TCRdb year 2020). For the study in its entirety: Samples covering the acute and convalescent phases of COVID-19 were provided by collaborators in the United States, Italy and Spain. The material from the prospective study consisted of cDNA or gDNA derived from T cells, B-cell-depleted T cells, or PBMCs. Subjects who had been exposed to COVID-19, were actively infected with it, or had recovered from it provided the deeply sampled blood TCRbeta repertoires that made up the dataset. The repertoires were released in a freely available public database intended as a resource for research on the immune response to SARS-CoV-2. Samples came from the ongoing ImmuneRACE study (first 160 participants) plus 1,254 subjects from 6 global collaborators. The sample metadata nearly always contained a de-identified subject ID, COVID-19 status, age in years and sex. Where HLA class I and class II types were available, the types were taken from metadata supplied by the sample provider, not from assay-based typing.

Results and caveats for the whole study, not just this receptor: The quantity of clinical and demographic metadata differed by source and by participant and was supplied without curation.

Whole blood was collected in K2EDTA tubes by collaborating institutions according to the institutions' own protocols. For TCRbeta analysis, collaborators shipped samples as frozen whole blood, isolated PBMCs, or DNA extracted from either of those sample types. The immunoSEQ Assay, a bias-controlled multiplex PCR, was used to amplify TCRbeta CDR3 regions from genomic DNA. The authors' pipeline ran thus. Nucleated cell counts per sample were estimated from amplification of reference gene primers within the assay. To quantify the absolute abundance of each unique TCRbeta CDR3 rearrangement, sequence reads were collapsed and filtered. For each sample, productive Simpson clonality was calculated as the square root of Simpson's diversity index over productive rearrangements. Sourced from immuneACCESS, this table was stored by TCRdb with only in-frame sequences that have V and J called. A share of the clones is absent; for the studies checked, an unresolved V gene accounts for under half, and the remainder has no known explanation. That table gives V, J and clone size, and the DNA gave D and trimming. For this sample the table gives over 200,000 clones, of which 75% to 90% were detected only once. The ten largest clones take up approximately 5% of the sample.

The junction carries 10 bases between V and J, which are trimmed by 6 bases and 1 base respectively. CDR1 and CDR2 (KGHSH, LQKENI) derive from the germline V gene. From the cysteine up to the phenylalanine, the CDR3 has a length of 13 residues. Left in the record is the CDR3 DNA by itself, 39 bases read in frame from the first base. Specimen: peripheral blood. The source of this sequence is a human donor in a cohort sampled during active COVID-19. Recombination connected TRBV18 to TRBJ2-7; matching of 5 bases hints at TRBD1 as the D gene. The nucleotides read TGTGCCAGCTCGCAACAGGAATCCTACGAGCAGTACTTC. Its translation reads: CASSQQESYEQYF.